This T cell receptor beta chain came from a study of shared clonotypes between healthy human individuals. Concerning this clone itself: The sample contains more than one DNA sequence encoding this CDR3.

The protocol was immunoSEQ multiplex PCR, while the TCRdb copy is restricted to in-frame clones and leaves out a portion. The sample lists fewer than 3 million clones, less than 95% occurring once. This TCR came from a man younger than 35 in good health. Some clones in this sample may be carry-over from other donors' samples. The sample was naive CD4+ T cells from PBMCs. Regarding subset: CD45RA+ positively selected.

The CDR3: CATSSRGFNEKLFF. The CDR3 DNA is TGTGCCACCAGCTCCCGGGGTTTTAATGAAAAACTGTTTTTT. The rearrangement joins TRBV15 to TRBJ1-4; D unresolved. Germline CDR1 and CDR2: LNHNV and YYDKDF (reference sequence). The CDR3 totals 14 residues. The V and J ends lost 5 bases and 4 bases respectively, with 11 bases between them.